This T cell receptor beta chain originates from a study of CD8+ T cells in alopecia areata. Study information: Treated patients received oral tofacitinib, 5 to 10 mg twice daily.

The sequencing template was cDNA reverse transcribed from extracted RNA. Clones were sequenced by immunoSEQ multiplex PCR, and TCRdb holds only the in-frame ones, with some missing. The data contain 120,000 to 150,000 clones, approximately 45% of them singletons. The V end was cut by 4 bases, the J end by 8 bases, with 10 bases between. This CDR3 is built from 12 residues. Germline CDR1 reads SGHNT; CDR2 reads YYREEE (reference sequence). Those with alopecia areata gave lesional scalp punch biopsies and peripheral blood. This clone was recorded a few times. The chain recombines TRBV5-4 with TRBJ2-1; D remains unclear. The sequenced sample was CD4+ T cells sorted from blood. The receptor's source is a human donor with alopecia areata. As DNA, the CDR3 is TGTGCCAGCAGCCGAGACATTTATGAGCAGTTCTTC. This gives the protein CASSRDIYEQFF.